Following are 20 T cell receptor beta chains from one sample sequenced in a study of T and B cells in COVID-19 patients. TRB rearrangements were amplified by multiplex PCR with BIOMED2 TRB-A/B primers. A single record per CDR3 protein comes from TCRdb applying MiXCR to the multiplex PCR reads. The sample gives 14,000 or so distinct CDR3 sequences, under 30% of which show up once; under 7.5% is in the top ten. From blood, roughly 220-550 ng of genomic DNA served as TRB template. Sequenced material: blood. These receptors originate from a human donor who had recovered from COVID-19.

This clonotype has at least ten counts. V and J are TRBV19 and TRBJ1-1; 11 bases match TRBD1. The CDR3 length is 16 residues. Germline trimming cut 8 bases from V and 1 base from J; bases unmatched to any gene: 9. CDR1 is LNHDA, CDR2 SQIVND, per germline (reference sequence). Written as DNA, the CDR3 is TGTGCCAGTCGACCCGGGGACAGGGGGTCGAACACTGAAGCTTTCTTT. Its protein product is CASRPGDRGSNTEAFF.

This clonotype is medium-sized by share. CDR3 in amino acids: CASRRDRLSYNEQFF. The DNA of the CDR3 is TGTGCCAGCAGAAGAGACAGGCTGTCCTACAATGAGCAGTTCTTC. The chain has TRBV6-5 and TRBJ2-1, with a tentative D call TRBD1 (6 bases). Germline V CDR1 and CDR2: MNHEY, SVGAGI. The CDR3 spans 15 residues. Trimming left V 6 bases short and J 1 base short, with 13 bases between.

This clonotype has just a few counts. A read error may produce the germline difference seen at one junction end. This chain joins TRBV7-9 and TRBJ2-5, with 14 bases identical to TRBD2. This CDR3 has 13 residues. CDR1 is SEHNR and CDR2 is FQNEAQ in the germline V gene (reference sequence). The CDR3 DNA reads TGTGCCAGCAGCTTAGAGGGACTAGCGGGAGCCAAGTTC. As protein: CASSLEGLAGAKF.

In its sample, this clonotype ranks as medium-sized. The CDR3: CASSFDRAHEQYF. In DNA form, the CDR3 reads TGTGCCAGCAGTTTTGACAGGGCCCACGAGCAGTACTTC. The chain links TRBV6-5 to TRBJ2-7; 7 bases are a match to TRBD1. V dropped 4 bases and J dropped 5; count of bases not matched to a gene: 5. This CDR3 comprises 13 residues. Germline V gene sequence: CDR1 MNHEY, CDR2 SVGAGI.

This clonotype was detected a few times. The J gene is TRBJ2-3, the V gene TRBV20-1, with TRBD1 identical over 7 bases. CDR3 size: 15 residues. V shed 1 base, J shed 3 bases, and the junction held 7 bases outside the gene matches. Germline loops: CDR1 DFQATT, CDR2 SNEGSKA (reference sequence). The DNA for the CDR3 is TGCAGTGCTAGAGGATTCGGGACAGCTACAGATACGCAGTATTTT. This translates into CSARGFGTATDTQYF.

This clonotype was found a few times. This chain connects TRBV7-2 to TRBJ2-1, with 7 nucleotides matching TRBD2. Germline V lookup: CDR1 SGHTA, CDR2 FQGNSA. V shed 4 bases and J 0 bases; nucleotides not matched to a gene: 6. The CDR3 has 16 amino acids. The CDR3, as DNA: TGTGCCAGCAGCTACCTAGCGGACCTCTCCTACAATGAGCAGTTCTTC. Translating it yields CASSYLADLSYNEQFF.

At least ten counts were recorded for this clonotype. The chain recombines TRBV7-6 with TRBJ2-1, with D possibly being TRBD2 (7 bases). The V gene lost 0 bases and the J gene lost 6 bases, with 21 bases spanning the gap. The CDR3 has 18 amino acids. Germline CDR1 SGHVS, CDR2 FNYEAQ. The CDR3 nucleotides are TGTGCCAGCAGCTTAGCGCGGCTGCGGGGGCCTGCGAGCAATGAGCAGTTCTTC. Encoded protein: CASSLARLRGPASNEQFF.

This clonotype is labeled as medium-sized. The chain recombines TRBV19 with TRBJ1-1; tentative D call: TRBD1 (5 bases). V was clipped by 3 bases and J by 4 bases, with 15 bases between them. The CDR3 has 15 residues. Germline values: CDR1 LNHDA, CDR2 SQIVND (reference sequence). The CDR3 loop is CASSIFQGRGTEAFF. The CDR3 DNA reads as TGTGCCAGTAGTATCTTTCAGGGCCGGGGCACTGAAGCTTTCTTT.

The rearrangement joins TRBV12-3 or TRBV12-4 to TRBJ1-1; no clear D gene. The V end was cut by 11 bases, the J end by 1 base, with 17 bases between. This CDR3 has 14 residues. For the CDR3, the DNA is TGTGCCGGCCGACGAGGCGGCACGAACACTGAAGCTTTCTTT. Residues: CAGRRGGTNTEAFF.

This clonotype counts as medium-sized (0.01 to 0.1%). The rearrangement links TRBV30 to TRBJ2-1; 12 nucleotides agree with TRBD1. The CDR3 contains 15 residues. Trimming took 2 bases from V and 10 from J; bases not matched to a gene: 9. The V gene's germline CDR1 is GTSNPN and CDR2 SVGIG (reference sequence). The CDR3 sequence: CAWSMGQGASEEQFF. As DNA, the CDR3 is TGTGCCTGGAGTATGGGACAGGGGGCATCGGAAGAGCAGTTCTTC.

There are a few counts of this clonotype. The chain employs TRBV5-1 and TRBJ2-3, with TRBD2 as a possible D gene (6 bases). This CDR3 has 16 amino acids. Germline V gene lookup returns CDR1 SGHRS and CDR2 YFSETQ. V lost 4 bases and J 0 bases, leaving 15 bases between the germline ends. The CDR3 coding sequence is TGCGCCAGCAGCCGCGCGACTAGATCTAGCACAGATACGCAGTATTTT. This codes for CASSRATRSSTDTQYF.

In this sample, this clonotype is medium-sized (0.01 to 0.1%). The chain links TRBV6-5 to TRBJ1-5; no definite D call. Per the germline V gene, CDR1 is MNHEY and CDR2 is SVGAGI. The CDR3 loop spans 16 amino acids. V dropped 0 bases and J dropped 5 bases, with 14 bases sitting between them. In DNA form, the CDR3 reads TGTGCCAGCAGTTACTCCGCCAGGAACCATCATCAGCCCCAGCATTTT. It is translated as CASSYSARNHHQPQHF.

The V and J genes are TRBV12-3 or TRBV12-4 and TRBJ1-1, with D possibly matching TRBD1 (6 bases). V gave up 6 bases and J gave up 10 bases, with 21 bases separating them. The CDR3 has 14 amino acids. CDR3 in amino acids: CASSTQGGGLRAFF. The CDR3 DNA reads TGTGCCAGCAGCACACAGGGTGGTGGACTCCGAGCTTTCTTT.

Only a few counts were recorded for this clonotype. CDR3 DNA: TGTGCCAGCAGTTACTCTCCTGGGGTCACTGAAGCTTTCTTT. This encodes CASSYSPGVTEAFF. The chain couples TRBV6-6 to TRBJ1-1; D is unresolved. Germline CDR1 and CDR2: MNHNY and SVGAGI (reference sequence). This CDR3 region has 14 residues. V was cut by 0 bases and J by 4 bases, with 9 bases left in between.

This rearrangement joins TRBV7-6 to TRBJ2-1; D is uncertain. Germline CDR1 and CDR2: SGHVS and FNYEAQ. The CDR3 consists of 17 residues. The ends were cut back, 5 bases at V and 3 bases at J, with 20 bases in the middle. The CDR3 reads CASSPGWETANYNEQFF. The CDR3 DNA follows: TGTGCCAGCAGCCCCGGTTGGGAAACGGCGAACTACAATGAGCAGTTCTTC.

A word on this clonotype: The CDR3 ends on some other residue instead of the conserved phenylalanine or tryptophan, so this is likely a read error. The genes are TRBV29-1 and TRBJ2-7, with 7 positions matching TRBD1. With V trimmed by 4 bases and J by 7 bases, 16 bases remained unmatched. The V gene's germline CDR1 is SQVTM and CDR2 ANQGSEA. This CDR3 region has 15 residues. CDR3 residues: CSVGDPGQVAREQYL. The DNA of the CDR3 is TGCAGCGTTGGAGATCCCGGACAGGTGGCGAGGGAGCAGTACCTC.

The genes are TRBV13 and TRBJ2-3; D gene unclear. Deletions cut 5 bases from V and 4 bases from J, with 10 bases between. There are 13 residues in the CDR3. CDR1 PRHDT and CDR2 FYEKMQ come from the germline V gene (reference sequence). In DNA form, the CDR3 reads TGTGCCAGCAGCCCAAGGAGCGCAGATACGCAGTATTTT. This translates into CASSPRSADTQYF.

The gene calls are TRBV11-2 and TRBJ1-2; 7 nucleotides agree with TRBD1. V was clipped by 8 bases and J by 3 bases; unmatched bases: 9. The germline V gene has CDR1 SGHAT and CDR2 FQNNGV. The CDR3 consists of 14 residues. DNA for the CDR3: TGTGCCAGCTTAGGTCCAGGGGGGGACTATGGCTACACCTTC. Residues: CASLGPGGDYGYTF. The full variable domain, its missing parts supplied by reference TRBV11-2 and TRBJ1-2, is EAGVAQSPRYKIIEKRQSVAFWCNPISGHATLYWYQQILGQGPKLLIQFQNNGVVDDSQLPKDRFSAERLKGVDSTLKIQPAKLEDSAVYLCASLGPGGDYGYTFGSGTRLTVV.

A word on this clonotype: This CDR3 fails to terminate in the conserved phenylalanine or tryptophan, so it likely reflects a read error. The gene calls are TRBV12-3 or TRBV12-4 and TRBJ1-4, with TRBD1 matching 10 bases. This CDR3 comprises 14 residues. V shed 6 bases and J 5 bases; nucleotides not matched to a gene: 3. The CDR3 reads CASRTGGGNEKLFL. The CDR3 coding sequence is TGTGCCAGCAGGACAGGGGGCGGGAATGAAAAACTGTTTCTT.

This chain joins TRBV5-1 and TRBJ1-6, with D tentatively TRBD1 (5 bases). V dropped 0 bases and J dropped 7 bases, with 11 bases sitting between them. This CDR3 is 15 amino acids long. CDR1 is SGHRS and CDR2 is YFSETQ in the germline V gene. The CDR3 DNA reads TGCGCCAGCAGCTTGGAGGCAGGGTTGAATTCACCCCTCCACTTT. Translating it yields CASSLEAGLNSPLHF.